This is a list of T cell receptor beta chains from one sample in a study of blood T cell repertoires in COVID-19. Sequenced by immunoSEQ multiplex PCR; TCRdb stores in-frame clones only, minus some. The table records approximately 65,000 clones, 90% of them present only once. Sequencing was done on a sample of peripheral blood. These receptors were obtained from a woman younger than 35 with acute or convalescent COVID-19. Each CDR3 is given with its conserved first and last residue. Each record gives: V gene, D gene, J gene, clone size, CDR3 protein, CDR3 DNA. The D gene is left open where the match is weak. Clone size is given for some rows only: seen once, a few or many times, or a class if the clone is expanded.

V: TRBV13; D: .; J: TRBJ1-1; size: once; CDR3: CASSLGRVAEAFF; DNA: TGTGCCAGCAGCTTAGGGCGGGTAGCCGAAGCTTTCTTT
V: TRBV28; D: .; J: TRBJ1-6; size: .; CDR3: CASSLGAFNSPLHF; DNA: TGTGCCAGCAGTTTGGGGGCTTTTAATTCACCCCTCCACTTT
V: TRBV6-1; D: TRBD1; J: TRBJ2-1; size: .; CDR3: CASSATFGQGAQVEQFF; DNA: TGTGCCAGCAGTGCAACATTCGGACAGGGGGCGCAGGTTGAGCAGTTCTTC
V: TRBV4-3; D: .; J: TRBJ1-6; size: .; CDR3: CASSQDPPWTYNSPLHF; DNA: TGCGCCAGCAGCCAAGACCCTCCATGGACATATAATTCACCCCTCCACTTT
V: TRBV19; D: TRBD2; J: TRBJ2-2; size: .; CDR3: CASSAGLRPGDGELFF; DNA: TGTGCCAGTAGTGCGGGACTAAGGCCGGGAGACGGGGAGCTGTTTTTT
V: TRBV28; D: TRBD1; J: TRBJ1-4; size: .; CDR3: CASSLSGTGSEKLFF; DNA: TGTGCCAGCAGTTTATCCGGGACAGGGAGCGAAAAACTGTTTTTT
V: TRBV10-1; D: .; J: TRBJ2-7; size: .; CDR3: CASRHHGQDSHEQYF; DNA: TGCGCCAGCAGGCATCATGGGCAGGACTCCCACGAGCAGTACTTC
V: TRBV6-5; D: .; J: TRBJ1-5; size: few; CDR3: CASSYSRFQPQHF; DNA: TGTGCCAGCAGTTACTCGAGGTTTCAGCCCCAGCATTTT
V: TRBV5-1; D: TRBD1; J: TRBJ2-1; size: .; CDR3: CASSLASGTGSNEQFF; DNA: TGCGCCAGCAGCTTGGCCTCGGGGACAGGGAGCAATGAGCAGTTCTTC
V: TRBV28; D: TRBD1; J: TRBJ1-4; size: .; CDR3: CASSPPGQRNEKLFF; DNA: TGTGCCAGCAGTCCACCGGGACAGAGGAATGAAAAACTGTTTTTT
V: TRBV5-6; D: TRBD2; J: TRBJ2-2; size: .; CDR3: CASSLARLAGGQIGELFF; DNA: TGTGCCAGCAGCTTGGCTCGGCTAGCGGGGGGGCAAATCGGGGAGCTGTTTTTT
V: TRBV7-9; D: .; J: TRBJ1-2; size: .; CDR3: CASSADRNYGYTF; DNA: TGTGCCAGCAGCGCTGACAGAAACTATGGCTACACCTTC
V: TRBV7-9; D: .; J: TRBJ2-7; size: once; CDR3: CASSLGGVNEQYF; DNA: TGTGCCAGCAGCTTAGGCGGGGTGAACGAGCAGTACTTC
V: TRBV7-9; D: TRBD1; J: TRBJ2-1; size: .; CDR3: CASSFGQGWNEQFF; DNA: TGTGCCAGCAGCTTTGGACAGGGTTGGAATGAGCAGTTCTTC
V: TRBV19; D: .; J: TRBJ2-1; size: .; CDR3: CASSDRTDNEQFF; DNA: TGTGCCAGTAGCGACAGAACCGACAATGAGCAGTTCTTC
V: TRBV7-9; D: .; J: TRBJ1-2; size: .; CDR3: CASSLVGGARSYGYTF; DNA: TGTGCCAGCAGCTTAGTCGGAGGGGCGCGTAGCTATGGCTACACCTTC
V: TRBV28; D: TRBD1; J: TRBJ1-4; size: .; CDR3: CASSLRNLGRGYEKLFF; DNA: TGTGCCAGCAGTTTACGTAATTTGGGCAGGGGGTATGAAAAACTGTTTTTT
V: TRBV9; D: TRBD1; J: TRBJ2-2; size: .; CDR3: CASSVRTGDTGELFF; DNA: TGTGCCAGCAGCGTTAGGACAGGTGACACCGGGGAGCTGTTTTTT
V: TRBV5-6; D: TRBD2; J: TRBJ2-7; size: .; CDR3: CASSGRGGYYEQYF; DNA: TGTGCCAGCAGCGGACGGGGGGGCTACTACGAGCAGTACTTC